Below, 3 T cell receptor beta chains from the same sample are listed, as sequenced in a study of T cells in Graves' hyperthyroidism and ophthalmopathy. RNA transcripts were the template for amplifying TCR beta CDR3 regions. Initially, a first-round RT-PCR of the TCR CDR3 employed the HTBI primer set. MiXCR, applied by TCRdb to the multiplex PCR reads, yields one record per CDR3 protein. The data show 300,000 to 450,000 distinct CDR3 sequences, around a sixth seen once. Sequenced sample: blood. Source of these receptors: a woman in her late teens or twenties with Graves' hyperthyroidism that later progressed to Graves' ophthalmopathy.

Remarks on this clonotype: With a much larger clone just one base away, this may be a read error. V is TRBV7-2 and J is TRBJ2-7; 10 positions agree with TRBD2. Germline CDR1 and CDR2: SGHTA and FQGNSA. The CDR3 consists of 18 residues. The CDR3 loop is CASSPPDGLAGDPYGQYF. CDR3 nucleotide sequence: TGTGCCAGCAGCCCCCCGGACGGTCTAGCGGGAGACCCCTACGGGCAGTACTTC.

A few counts support this clonotype. The chain couples TRBV20-1 to TRBJ2-2; TRBD2 is a possible D gene (5 bases). Germline V gene data show CDR1 as DFQATT and CDR2 as SNEGSKA (reference sequence). V was cut by 1 base and J by 3 bases, with 6 bases left in between. The CDR3 has 13 amino acids. The CDR3 nucleotides read TGCAGTGCTAGAGGGACTCACACCGGGGAGCTGTTTTTT. This translates into CSARGTHTGELFF.

This clonotype turned up a few times. This chain joins TRBV10-2 and TRBJ2-1; the D gene is possibly TRBD2 (6 bases). The CDR3 extends over 15 amino acids. V was clipped by 3 bases and J by 9 bases, with 18 bases between them. From germline, CDR1 is WSHSY and CDR2 SAAADI. CDR3 amino acids: CASSDLIYAGTEQFF. CDR3 nucleotide sequence: TGCGCCAGCAGTGACTTAATCTACGCGGGGACTGAGCAGTTCTTC.